The sequence of this T cell receptor (beta chain) was determined in a study of prognosis after radiotherapy for stage I lung cancer. Findings and caveats of the study: For the expanded TCR clones, whether they were tumor-specific was not determined. Patients who went on to get distant metastases had lower Shannon entropy after stereotactic body radiation therapy.

On two occasions, one at each of two time points, around 6.1 milliliters of peripheral blood were drawn. From genomic DNA, two-round multiplex PCR was used to amplify TCR beta CDR3. The authors ran first-round PCR with primers specific to each TRBV and TRBJ gene. TCRdb reprocessed the multiplex PCR reads with MiXCR, giving one entry per CDR3 protein. The sample records about 16,000 distinct CDR3 sequences, just under 45% being singletons. CDR3 length equals 11 residues. V was trimmed by 0 bases and J by 4 bases, leaving 1 base between them. Germline CDR1 DFQATT, CDR2 SNEGSKA (reference sequence). In its sample, this clonotype was seen many times. Its matching antigen is unknown.

This material consisted of PBMCs, taken before or after stereotactic body radiation therapy (not recorded which). The clonotype comes from a donor aged 50 or older with non-small cell lung cancer. The chain has TRBV20-1 and TRBJ2-1; unclear D gene. Written as DNA, the CDR3 is TGCAGTGCTAGAGATTACAATGAGCAGTTCTTC. It specifies CSARDYNEQFF.